This T cell receptor (beta chain) was retrieved from a study of CD8 T cells in ankylosing spondylitis. The CDR3 contains 14 residues. The germline gives CDR1 LGHDT, CDR2 YNNKEL (reference sequence). V was cut by 3 bases and J by 4 bases, with 12 bases left in between. Findings of the study overall: Some motif variants were previously reported in reactive arthritis synovial fluid and blood. Matched ankylosing spondylitis synovial fluid reportedly contained a significantly enriched population of disease-linked clones.

About this clonotype itself: What it binds is unknown.

TCRdb redid the calling of the 5' RACE reads with MiXCR, one entry per CDR3 protein. The table lists about 30,000 distinct CDR3 sequences, about 31% of them singletons. Sequenced: synovial fluid, either unsorted or a sorted T cell fraction (not recorded which). The TCR originated in a male donor with ankylosing spondylitis. This chain links TRBV3-1 with TRBJ1-1; D is perhaps TRBD1 (5 bases). This chain's CDR3 is CASSQALGGTEAFF. CDR3 bases: TGTGCCAGCAGCCAGGCATTGGGGGGCACTGAAGCTTTCTTT.